This entry lists 26 T cell receptor beta chains sequenced from one sample in a study of human T cells and chemical hapten exposure. Each CDR3 protein gets one entry after TCRdb re-called the RACE reads with MiXCR. There are around 190,000 distinct CDR3 sequences in the sample; 20% to 25% occur only once, and approximately 6.4% lies in the top ten. Stated time point: patch test 1, 2 weeks after DPC sensitization. The sample's treatment: therapeutic diphenylcyclopropenone sensitization with weekly scalp DPC. The sample in question was whole blood, obtained in connection with sensitization to the hapten diphenylcyclopropenone (DPC). All receptors come from a woman in her 50s with alopecia areata. Some clones in this sample may be carry-over from other donors' samples.

This clonotype was found a few times. V and J are TRBV29-1 and TRBJ2-1, with D perhaps matching TRBD1 (6 bases). The CDR3 runs 12 residues. The germline V gene has CDR1 SQVTM and CDR2 ANQGSEA. Trimming shortened V by 4 bases and J by 5 bases, and 9 bases separated the two germline ends. The DNA for the CDR3 is TGCAGCGTTGGCCAGGGGCACAATGAGCAGTTCTTC. Its translation is CSVGQGHNEQFF.

V gene TRBV29-1 combines with J gene TRBJ2-3; D is undetermined. CDR1 is SQVTM and CDR2 is ANQGSEA in the germline V gene. V dropped 4 bases and J dropped 4 bases, with 6 bases sitting between them. The CDR3 has 11 amino acids. The CDR3: CSVALADTQYF. Here the CDR3 DNA reads TGCAGCGTTGCTCTAGCAGATACGCAGTATTTT.

The chain links TRBV9 to TRBJ2-3; 7 bases are shared with TRBD2. The CDR3 has 14 amino acids. CDR1 and CDR2 (germline): SGDLS, YYNGEE. V shed 6 bases and J 2 bases; nucleotides not matched to a gene: 6. The CDR3 spells CASTLAGDTDTQYF. Here the CDR3 DNA reads TGTGCCAGCACCTTAGCGGGCGACACAGATACGCAGTATTTT.

This clonotype was detected a few times. The genes are TRBV7-9 and TRBJ2-1, with TRBD2 as a possible D gene (5 bases). Trimming took 1 base from V and 5 from J, leaving 6 bases between them. CDR1 SEHNR and CDR2 FQNEAQ come from the germline V gene (reference sequence). This CDR3 is built from 13 residues. CDR3 in DNA: TGTGCCAGCAGCTTAGGACTAAACAATGAGCAGTTCTTC. Translation: CASSLGLNNEQFF.

In its sample, this clonotype was seen a few times. The chain recombines TRBV20-1 with TRBJ2-2; D is perhaps TRBD1 or TRBD2 (5 bases each). V was shortened by 3 bases and J by 3 bases, with 8 bases between the two germline ends. The germline CDR1 and CDR2 sequences are DFQATT and SNEGSKA (reference sequence). This CDR3 has 13 amino acids. This CDR3 reads CSARGVDTGELFF. Here the CDR3 DNA reads TGCAGTGCTAGGGGGGTCGACACCGGGGAGCTGTTTTTT.

Many counts were recorded for this clonotype. This sequence joins TRBV5-1 and TRBJ1-1; D call uncertain. Germline loops: CDR1 SGHRS, CDR2 YFSETQ. The CDR3 loop spans 15 amino acids. Trimming removed 4 bases at V and 1 base at J, with 14 bases between. CDR3 sequence: CASSHREMENTEAFF. CDR3 in DNA: TGCGCCAGCAGCCATAGAGAGATGGAGAACACTGAAGCTTTCTTT.

V is TRBV4-2 and J is TRBJ2-7; D gene unclear. Trimming shortened V by 0 bases and J by 3 bases, and 6 bases separated the two germline ends. CDR3 length: 13 residues. CDR1 is LGHNA, CDR2 YNFKEQ, per germline. The CDR3 nucleotides read TGTGCCAGCAGCCAAGATTCCGGCTACGAGCAGTACTTC. Protein sequence: CASSQDSGYEQYF.

This clonotype was counted only a few times. The rearrangement links TRBV7-9 to TRBJ1-3; D is possibly TRBD1 (6 bases). V was shortened by 5 bases and J by 4 bases, with 12 bases between the two germline ends. The CDR3 length is 14 residues. In germline, CDR1 is SEHNR, CDR2 FQNEAQ (reference sequence). The CDR3 loop reads CASSGRTAGNTIYF. In DNA form, the CDR3 reads TGTGCCAGCAGCGGGCGGACAGCAGGAAACACCATATATTTT.

A remark on this clonotype: Given a much more abundant clone one base away, this may be a read error. This sequence joins TRBV3-1 and TRBJ2-3; D gene unclear. V lost 0 bases to trimming and J lost 4 bases, with 2 bases between them. Germline CDR1 LGHDT, CDR2 YNNKEL (reference sequence). This CDR3 contains 12 residues. The CDR3, as DNA: TGTGCCAGCAGCCAAGAGGCAGATACGCAGTATTTT. As protein: CASSQEADTQYF.

This clonotype was picked up a small number of times. The chain joins TRBV6-5 to TRBJ2-6; no clear D gene. V was pared by 6 bases and J by 0 bases, with 9 bases between. The V gene's germline CDR1 is MNHEY and CDR2 SVGAGI. The CDR3 runs to 15 residues. The CDR3 DNA reads as TGTGCCAGCAGCCTAGACCCCTCTGGGGCCAACGTCCTGACTTTC. Encoded protein: CASSLDPSGANVLTF.

As DNA, the CDR3 is TGTGCCATCAAAGGACAGGTGGACGGGGAGCTGTTTTTT. Its protein is CAIKGQVDGELFF. V usage is TRBV10-3 and J usage is TRBJ2-2, with TRBD1 matching 7 bases. Germline V gene lookup returns CDR1 ENHRY and CDR2 SYGVKD. V gave up 7 bases and J gave up 7 bases; unmatched junction bases: 6. The CDR3 is 13 residues long.

The rearrangement uses TRBV5-6 and TRBJ1-2, with TRBD1 identical over 7 bases. V dropped 2 bases and J dropped 0; count of bases not matched to a gene: 7. Germline V gives CDR1 SGHDT, CDR2 YYEEEE. This CDR3 is built from 16 residues. The DNA for the CDR3 is TGTGCCAGCAGCTTAGCCGGGACAGCAACTAACTATGGCTACACCTTC. Translation: CASSLAGTATNYGYTF. Using reference TRBV5-6 and TRBJ1-2 for the parts outside the CDR3, the full variable domain is DAGVTQSPTHLIKTRGQQVTLRCSPKSGHDTVSWYQQALGQGPQFIFQYYEEEERQRGNFPDRFSGHQFPNYSSELNVNALLLGDSALYLCASSLAGTATNYGYTFGSGTRLTVV.

The chain employs TRBV20-1 and TRBJ2-5, with a possible D match to TRBD2 (5 bases). The germline V gene encodes CDR1 DFQATT and CDR2 SNEGSKA (reference sequence). CDR3 length equals 15 residues. Trimming removed 6 bases from V and 1 base from J, with 18 bases in between. CDR3 sequence (DNA): TGCAGTGCAAGACCCAAGAGGGCGGTCCAAGAGACCCAGTACTTC. As protein: CSARPKRAVQETQYF.

The chain joins TRBV7-3 to TRBJ1-2; 9 nucleotides agree with TRBD1. The CDR3 spans 13 residues. The germline CDR1 and CDR2 sequences are SGHTA and FQGTGA. V dropped 5 bases and J dropped 8; count of bases not matched to a gene: 6. Here the CDR3 reads CASSPNRGLGYTF. CDR3 in DNA: TGTGCCAGCAGCCCCAACAGGGGGCTGGGCTACACCTTC.

This clonotype was picked up a small number of times. The chain links TRBV12-3 or TRBV12-4 to TRBJ1-2; D is unresolved. V shed 3 bases and J shed 1 base, with 6 bases lying between them. The CDR3 is 13 amino acids. Written as DNA, the CDR3 is TGTGCCAGCAGTTTCTACAGTAACTATGGCTACACCTTC. Encoded protein: CASSFYSNYGYTF.

This clonotype has only a few counts. V gene TRBV20-1 combines with J gene TRBJ2-7; TRBD2 matches at 7 bases. The germline gives CDR1 DFQATT, CDR2 SNEGSKA (reference sequence). This CDR3 comprises 12 residues. V lost 3 bases to trimming and J lost 9 bases; unmatched junction nucleotides: 8. The DNA of the CDR3 is TGCAGTGCTAGGGGGGGGGTCGAGGCGCAGTACTTC. It translates to CSARGGVEAQYF.

The genes are TRBV5-1 and TRBJ1-3, with TRBD1 as a possible D gene (5 bases). V lost 3 bases and J lost 1, with 11 bases in between. The CDR3 is made up of 15 amino acids. Germline lookup yields CDR1 SGHRS and CDR2 YFSETQ. This chain's CDR3 is CASSSIGGSGNTIYF. The CDR3 DNA reads TGCGCCAGCAGCTCCATCGGGGGGTCTGGAAACACCATATATTTT.

The CDR3 DNA reads as TGCAGTACCCGGACTAGCGGCTACGAGCAGTACTTC. Translated: CSTRTSGYEQYF. The J gene is TRBJ2-7, the V gene TRBV20-1; 10 nucleotides line up with TRBD2. Per the germline V gene, CDR1 is DFQATT and CDR2 is SNEGSKA (reference sequence). The CDR3 has 12 residues. V gave up 8 bases and J gave up 3 bases; unmatched junction bases: 4.

The table lists this clonotype with many counts. The chain carries TRBV11-2 and TRBJ2-4; 8 nucleotides align to TRBD2. Per the germline V gene, CDR1 is SGHAT and CDR2 is FQNNGV. The ends lost 5 bases at V and 6 bases at J; junction bases unmatched: 9. The length of the CDR3 is 15 residues. In DNA, the CDR3 is TGTGCCAGCAGCAAGCCGGGAGGGGTTGGAAACATTCAGTACTTC. This gives the protein CASSKPGGVGNIQYF.

The V call is TRBV9, the J call TRBJ2-4; no definite D call. CDR3 length: 15 amino acids. Trimming took off 0 bases at V and 7 bases at J, with 14 bases between the two ends. From germline, CDR1 is SGDLS and CDR2 YYNGEE. The CDR3 here is CASSVAGTPGNIQYF. In DNA form, the CDR3 reads TGTGCCAGCAGCGTAGCAGGTACTCCCGGGAACATTCAGTACTTC.

This clonotype was seen a handful of times. This chain uses TRBV4-2 with TRBJ2-1, with TRBD2 matching 9 bases. This CDR3 spans 17 amino acids. The V segment lost 2 bases and the J segment 9 bases; nucleotides outside the gene matches: 14. CDR1 LGHNA and CDR2 YNFKEQ come from the germline V gene. This chain's CDR3 is CASSQLREEREVSEQFF. CDR3 DNA: TGTGCCAGCAGCCAACTCCGGGAGGAGCGGGAGGTCTCTGAGCAGTTCTTC.

This clonotype was counted only a few times. V is TRBV29-1 and J is TRBJ2-6; 9 nucleotides align to TRBD2. The CDR3 extends over 18 amino acids. Looked up from germline, CDR1 is SQVTM and CDR2 is ANQGSEA. Unmatched junction bases numbered 13, after V lost 6 bases and J lost 1 base. The CDR3 coding sequence is TGCAGCGTCCTCTCGGGGGGTAGCGGGAGTTCTGGGGCCAACGTCCTGACTTTC. It translates to CSVLSGGSGSSGANVLTF.

This clonotype was recorded a few times. This chain joins TRBV19 and TRBJ1-1; D unresolved. Looked up from germline, CDR1 is LNHDA and CDR2 is SQIVND (reference sequence). This CDR3 region has 16 residues. Trimming stripped 8 bases from V and 1 base from J, with 20 bases between. The CDR3: CASSPPFSQRNTEAFF. The CDR3 nucleotides are TGTGCCAGTTCACCACCCTTCAGTCAACGGAACACTGAAGCTTTCTTT.

This clonotype was counted between two and nine times. The gene calls are TRBV29-1 and TRBJ2-7; the D gene is possibly TRBD2 (6 bases). Germline-derived CDR1 and CDR2 are SQVTM and ANQGSEA. There are 14 residues in the CDR3. Trimming took off 6 bases at V and 0 bases at J, with 15 bases between the two ends. The CDR3 is CSVLPPTSSYEQYF. DNA for the CDR3: TGCAGCGTCCTTCCACCGACTAGCTCCTACGAGCAGTACTTC.

The sample holds a few counts of this clonotype. The chain combines TRBV2 with TRBJ1-2; 11 bases are shared with TRBD1. V trimming: 7 bases; J trimming: 8 bases; junction bases outside the gene matches: 12. Looked up from germline, CDR1 is SNHLY and CDR2 is FYNNEI. This CDR3 contains 15 residues. The CDR3 DNA is TGTGCCAGCACTCCCCGGACAGGGGGCGGGATGGGCTACACCTTC. Its protein is CASTPRTGGGMGYTF.

This clonotype was counted many times. V gene TRBV15 combines with J gene TRBJ2-3; 7 bases are shared with TRBD1. Per germline, CDR1 LNHNV and CDR2 YYDKDF (reference sequence). The V gene end was trimmed by 5 bases and the J gene end by 0 bases; junction bases not matched to a gene: 5. There are 15 residues in the CDR3. In DNA, the CDR3 is TGTGCCACCAGCGGCGGACAGGCGAGCACAGATACGCAGTATTTT. Translating it yields CATSGGQASTDTQYF.